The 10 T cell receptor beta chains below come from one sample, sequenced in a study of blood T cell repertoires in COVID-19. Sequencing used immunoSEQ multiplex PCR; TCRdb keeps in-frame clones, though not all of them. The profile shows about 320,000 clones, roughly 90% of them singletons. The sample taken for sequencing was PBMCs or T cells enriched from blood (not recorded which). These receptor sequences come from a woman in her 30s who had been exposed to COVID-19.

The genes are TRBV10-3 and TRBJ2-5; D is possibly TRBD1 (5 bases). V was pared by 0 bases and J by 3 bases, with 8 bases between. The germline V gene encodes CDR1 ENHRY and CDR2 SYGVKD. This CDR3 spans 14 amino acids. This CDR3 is CAISESATEETQYF. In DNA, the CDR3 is TGTGCCATCAGTGAGTCAGCGACAGAAGAGACCCAGTACTTC.

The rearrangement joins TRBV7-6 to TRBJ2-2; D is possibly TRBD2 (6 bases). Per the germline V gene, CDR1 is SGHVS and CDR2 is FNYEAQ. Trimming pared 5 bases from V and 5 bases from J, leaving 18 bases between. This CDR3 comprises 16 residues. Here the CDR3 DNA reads TGTGCCAGCAGCCCGAAAGCGGACTACACAACCGGGGAGCTGTTTTTT. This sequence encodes CASSPKADYTTGELFF.

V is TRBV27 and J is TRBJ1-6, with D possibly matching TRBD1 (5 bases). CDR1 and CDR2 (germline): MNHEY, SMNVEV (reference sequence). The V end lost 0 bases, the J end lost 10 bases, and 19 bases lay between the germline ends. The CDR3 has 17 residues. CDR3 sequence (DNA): TGTGCCAGCAGTTTATCCCTGATGGGGCTAAGGACGTCACCCCTCCACTTT. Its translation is CASSLSLMGLRTSPLHF.

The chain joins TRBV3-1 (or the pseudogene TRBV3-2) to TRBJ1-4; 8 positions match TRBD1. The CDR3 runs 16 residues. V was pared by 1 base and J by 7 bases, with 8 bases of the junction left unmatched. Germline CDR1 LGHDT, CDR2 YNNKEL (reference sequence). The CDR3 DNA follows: TGTGCCAGCAGCCAAGCCTCTGGGACAGGCGCTGAAAAACTGTTTTTT. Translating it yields CASSQASGTGAEKLFF.

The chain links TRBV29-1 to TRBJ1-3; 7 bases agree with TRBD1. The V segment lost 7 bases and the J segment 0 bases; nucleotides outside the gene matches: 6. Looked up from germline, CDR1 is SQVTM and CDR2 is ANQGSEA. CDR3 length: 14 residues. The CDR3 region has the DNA TGCAGCGCGTTACAGGGGTACTCTGGAAACACCATATATTTT. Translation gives CSALQGYSGNTIYF.

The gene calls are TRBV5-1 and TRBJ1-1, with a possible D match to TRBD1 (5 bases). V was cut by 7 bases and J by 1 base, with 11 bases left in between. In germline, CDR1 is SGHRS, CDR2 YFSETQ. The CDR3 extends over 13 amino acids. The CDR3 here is CASQTGGNTEAFF. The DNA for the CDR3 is TGCGCCAGCCAAACCGGGGGGAACACTGAAGCTTTCTTT.

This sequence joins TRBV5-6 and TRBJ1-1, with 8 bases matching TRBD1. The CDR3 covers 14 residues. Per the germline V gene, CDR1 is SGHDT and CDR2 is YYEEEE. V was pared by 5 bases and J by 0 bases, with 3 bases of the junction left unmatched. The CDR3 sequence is CASRRTGMNTEAFF. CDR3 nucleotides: TGTGCCAGCAGACGGACAGGGATGAACACTGAAGCTTTCTTT.

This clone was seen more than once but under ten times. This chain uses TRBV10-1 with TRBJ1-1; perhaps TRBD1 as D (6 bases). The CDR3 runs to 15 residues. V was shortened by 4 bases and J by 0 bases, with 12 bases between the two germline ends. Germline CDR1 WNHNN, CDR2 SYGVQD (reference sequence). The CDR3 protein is CASSVAGTMNTEAFF. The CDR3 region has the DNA TGCGCCAGCAGTGTCGCCGGGACAATGAACACTGAAGCTTTCTTT.

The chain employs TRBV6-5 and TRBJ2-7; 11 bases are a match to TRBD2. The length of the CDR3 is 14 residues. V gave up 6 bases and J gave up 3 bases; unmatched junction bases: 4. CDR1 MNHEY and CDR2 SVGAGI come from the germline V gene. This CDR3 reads CASRTSGAYYEQYF. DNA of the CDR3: TGTGCCAGCAGGACTAGCGGGGCTTACTACGAGCAGTACTTC.

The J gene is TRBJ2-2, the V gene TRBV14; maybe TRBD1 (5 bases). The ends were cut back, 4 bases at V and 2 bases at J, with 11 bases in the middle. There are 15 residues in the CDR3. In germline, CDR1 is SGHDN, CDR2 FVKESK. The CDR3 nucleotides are TGTGCCAGCAGCCGACAGTACCTAAACACCGGGGAGCTGTTTTTT. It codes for CASSRQYLNTGELFF.